The T cell receptor (beta chain) described here comes from a study of cytomegalovirus exposure and HLA in healthy donors. Study-level background: In terms of ancestry, the Caucasian-associated cluster contained roughly 80% of the roughly 400 genotyped donors.

V was pared by 5 bases and J by 4 bases, with 12 bases between. This CDR3 comprises 15 residues. The germline V gene has CDR1 MNHEY and CDR2 SMNVEV (reference sequence). Primers included in the PCR were 60 Vbeta and 13 Jbeta primers. Sequenced by immunoSEQ multiplex PCR; TCRdb stores in-frame clones only, minus some. The table shows about 94,000 clones, with 77% occurring only once. The sequencing sample was made of PBMCs. The receptor's source is a man aged 30-40 years in good health and CMV-seronegative. J is TRBJ1-6 and V is TRBV27; unclear D gene. This chain's CDR3 is CASSVRGPYNSPLHF. DNA of the CDR3: TGTGCCAGCAGTGTGAGAGGGCCTTATAATTCACCCCTCCACTTT.